Listed below are T cell receptor beta chains from one sample, sequenced in a study of neoadjuvant anti-PD-1 for oral cavity cancer. Repertoires were generated with immunoSEQ multiplex PCR, while TCRdb's copy carries only in-frame clones and drops some. The table records under 15,000 clones, around three fifths of them present only once. The starting material was PBMCs, obtained before nivolumab (anti-PD-1) treatment. The receptors come from a person aged 40 to 85 with oral cavity squamous cell carcinoma. CDR3s include the opening cysteine and the closing phenylalanine or tryptophan. The order of the fields is CDR3 protein, CDR3 DNA, J gene, V gene, clone size, D gene. A D gene is named only where the DNA matches it firmly. Size is omitted from some rows. Given values are once, few, many or a class for expanded clones.

CASSPSGSGYEQYF,TGTGCCAGCAGCCCTAGCGGGAGTGGGTACGAGCAGTACTTC,TRBJ2-7,TRBV27,NA,TRBD2
CASKERLNTEAFF,TGTGCCAGCAAGGAGCGATTGAACACTGAAGCTTTCTTT,TRBJ1-1,TRBV6-1,NA,NA
CASSDPTELFF,TGTGCCAGCAGTGATCCAACGGAACTGTTTTTT,TRBJ1-4,TRBV6-1,NA,NA
CASSPPGRYEQYF,TGTGCCAGCAGCCCCCCAGGGAGGTACGAGCAGTACTTC,TRBJ2-7,TRBV7-2,once,NA
CASSVVGSSAYEQYF,TGTGCCAGCAGCGTAGTGGGTAGTTCGGCCTACGAGCAGTACTTC,TRBJ2-7,TRBV9,once,NA
CAISESMAGSYNEQFF,TGTGCCATCAGTGAGTCTATGGCGGGATCCTACAATGAGCAGTTCTTC,TRBJ2-1,TRBV10-3,NA,NA
CASSLTSASRGEQFF,TGTGCCAGTAGTCTGACTAGCGCCTCACGGGGTGAGCAGTTCTTC,TRBJ2-1,TRBV19,NA,TRBD2
CSTSGTSTDTQYF,TGCAGCACGAGCGGGACCAGCACAGATACGCAGTATTTT,TRBJ2-3,TRBV29-1,NA,TRBD2
CASSTPDRGDEQFF,TGCGCCAGCAGTACACCTGACAGGGGCGATGAGCAGTTCTTC,TRBJ2-1,TRBV10-1,NA,TRBD1
CASSGQGDNEQFF,TGTGCCAGCAGTGGACAGGGTGACAATGAGCAGTTCTTC,TRBJ2-1,TRBV2,NA,TRBD1
CATLSQANYGYTF,TGTGCCACCTTGTCGCAGGCGAACTATGGCTACACCTTC,TRBJ1-2,TRBV28,NA,NA
CASSLGASSNNEQFF,TGCGCCAGCAGCTTGGGAGCGAGCAGTAACAATGAGCAGTTCTTC,TRBJ2-1,TRBV5-1,NA,NA
CASSSDREISGELFF,TGCGCCAGCAGCTCGGACAGGGAAATTAGCGGGGAGCTGTTTTTT,TRBJ2-2,TRBV5-1,NA,TRBD1
CASSSRTPFNTGELFF,TGTGCCAGCAGCTCGCGGACACCTTTTAACACCGGGGAGCTGTTTTTT,TRBJ2-2,TRBV7-9,NA,NA
CASSQVFASGRNYEQYF,TGCGCCAGCAGCCAAGTATTCGCTAGCGGGAGAAACTACGAGCAGTACTTC,TRBJ2-7,TRBV4-1,NA,TRBD2
CSAATDVSSGNTIYF,TGCAGCGCTGCAACCGACGTTAGCTCTGGAAACACCATATATTTT,TRBJ1-3,TRBV29-1,NA,NA
CASSAGLVGRASNTGELFF,TGCGCCAGCAGTGCGGGACTAGTGGGGAGGGCCTCGAACACCGGGGAGCTGTTTTTT,TRBJ2-2,TRBV10-2,once,TRBD2
CASSGTGSGANVLTF,TGTGCCAGCAGTGGGACGGGCTCTGGGGCCAACGTCCTGACTTTC,TRBJ2-6,TRBV2,NA,NA
CASRGSSYNSPLHF,TGTGCCAGCAGGGGAAGCTCCTATAATTCACCCCTCCACTTT,TRBJ1-6,TRBV2,NA,NA
CASRHQGEGQPQHF,TGTGCCAGCAGGCATCAGGGAGAGGGTCAGCCCCAGCATTTT,TRBJ1-5,TRBV11-2,once,NA
CASSQDLGGGQPQHF,TGTGCCAGCAGCCAAGATTTAGGTGGGGGTCAGCCCCAGCATTTT,TRBJ1-5,TRBV4-2,NA,NA
CASSVASSPRNEQFF,TGTGCCAGCAGCGTAGCTAGCAGCCCCCGCAATGAGCAGTTCTTC,TRBJ2-1,TRBV9,NA,NA
CASSLPGLAGAQETQYF,TGTGCCAGCAGCCTCCCGGGCCTAGCGGGAGCCCAAGAGACCCAGTACTTC,TRBJ2-5,TRBV13,NA,TRBD2
CASTLAGPEREQYF,TGTGCCAGCACCCTAGCGGGGCCGGAGAGGGAGCAGTACTTC,TRBJ2-7,TRBV2,NA,TRBD2
CASRLGAGEQFF,TGTGCCAGCCGCCTGGGGGCGGGTGAGCAGTTCTTC,TRBJ2-1,TRBV6-5,NA,NA
CASSPPGQSNTEAFF,TGTGCCAGCAGTCCCCCGGGACAGTCGAACACTGAAGCTTTCTTT,TRBJ1-1,TRBV28,NA,TRBD1
CASSLGAGYNEQFF,TGTGCCAGCAGCTTAGGCGCGGGATATAATGAGCAGTTCTTC,TRBJ2-1,TRBV11-3,once,NA
CASSARGAWNTEAFF,TGCGCCAGCAGCGCAAGAGGGGCGTGGAACACTGAAGCTTTCTTT,TRBJ1-1,TRBV5-1,few,NA
CASSLAGSADGYTF,TGTGCCAGCAGTTTGGCCGGGTCCGCGGATGGCTACACCTTC,TRBJ1-2,TRBV27,NA,NA
CATSRDRGSYEQYF,TGTGCCACCAGCAGAGATCGTGGATCCTACGAGCAGTACTTC,TRBJ2-7,TRBV15,NA,NA
CASSIDPNYGYTF,TGTGCCAGTAGTATTGACCCTAACTATGGCTACACCTTC,TRBJ1-2,TRBV19,NA,NA
CASSYSAGANYEQYF,TGTGCCAGCAGTTACTCGGCTGGGGCGAACTACGAGCAGTACTTC,TRBJ2-7,TRBV6-5,few,NA
CASSQGTGGETEAFF,TGTGCCAGCAGCCAAGGTACGGGAGGTGAGACTGAAGCTTTCTTT,TRBJ1-1,TRBV16,once,NA
CSASGGGSYGYTF,TGCAGCGCCTCGGGGGGGGGCAGCTATGGCTACACCTTC,TRBJ1-2,TRBV29-1,NA,NA
CASSLKGASNYGYTF,TGTGCCAGCAGCTTAAAGGGTGCCTCGAACTATGGCTACACCTTC,TRBJ1-2,TRBV7-8,NA,NA
CASSLNGYSDEQFF,TGTGCCAGCAGCTTGAATGGCTACTCCGATGAGCAGTTCTTC,TRBJ2-1,TRBV7-3,NA,NA
CASSPSGLAGDLRRFF,TGTGCCAGCAGTCCTTCGGGACTAGCGGGGGACCTCCGGAGGTTCTTC,TRBJ2-1,TRBV27,NA,TRBD2
CSVWTDGYTF,TGCAGCGTCTGGACAGATGGCTACACCTTC,TRBJ1-2,TRBV29-1,few,NA
CSVLTGTYEQYF,TGCAGCGTCCTTACAGGGACATACGAGCAGTACTTC,TRBJ2-7,TRBV29-1,NA,NA
CATSRGTGNTEAFF,TGTGCCACCAGCAGAGGGACAGGCAACACTGAAGCTTTCTTT,TRBJ1-1,TRBV15,once,TRBD1